This T cell receptor beta chain was observed in a study of blood T cell repertoires in COVID-19. Overall study context: Both acute and convalescent COVID-19 samples were obtained from the United States, Italy and Spain.

Participant age was about 18 to 89 years, and participants resided in approximately 24 US areas. Clinical history as reported by participants underpinned cohort assignment. This CDR3 is 17 amino acids long. Assay used: immunoSEQ multiplex PCR; TCRdb lists only in-frame clones, some missing. Here the sample spans about 390,000 clones, approximately 87% being singletons. This chain joins TRBV21-1 and TRBJ2-3; the table's D gene call, TRBD2, was not cross checked with the DNA. TRBV21-1 is given as a pseudogene. Material: PBMCs or T cells enriched from blood (not recorded which). This clonotype originated in a woman between 50 and 59 years old who had recovered from COVID-19. Written as DNA, the CDR3 is TGTGCCAGCAGCCTTCGACTTCCCAAGCATGGGTCCGATACGCAGTATTTT. Translating it yields CASSLRLPKHGSDTQYF.